This T cell receptor beta chain derives from a study of cytomegalovirus exposure and HLA in healthy donors. Nominal health characterized the donors when sampled, though unrecorded immune exposures were likely. Germline V lookup: CDR1 MDHEN, CDR2 SYDVKM. The CDR3 sequence is 16 residues long. J gave up 5 bases and V 2 bases, and 9 bases lay outside the gene matches. Vbeta (60) and Jbeta (13) primers were used in the PCR. Sequencing was performed with immunoSEQ multiplex PCR; in TCRdb, only in-frame clones are kept and a portion is missing. Of around 70,000 clones in the sample, about nine tenths were seen once.

V gene TRBV28 combines with J gene TRBJ2-3; TRBD2 matches 8 bases. This clonotype was sampled from a young woman in good health and CMV-seronegative. The sequenced sample was PBMCs. CDR3 amino acids: CASSLITGGPQDTQYF. CDR3 coding DNA: TGTGCCAGCAGTTTAATTACGGGAGGGCCTCAAGATACGCAGTATTTT.